What follows describes a single TCR beta chain. This record comes from a study of blood T cell repertoires in COVID-19. Study background: Samples came from the United States, Italy and Spain, spanning acute and convalescent COVID-19. PBMCs, B-cell-depleted T cells, or T cells were the source of the cDNA or gDNA that made up the material.

The CDR3 runs 16 residues. Germline trimming cut 1 base from V and 8 bases from J; bases unmatched to any gene: 8. The V gene's germline CDR1 is SGHVS and CDR2 FNYEAQ. In the original processing: Amplification of reference gene primers was used by the study to estimate nucleated cell counts. Clones were sequenced by immunoSEQ multiplex PCR, and TCRdb holds only the in-frame ones, with some missing. V and J calls and clone size are as listed in that table; D and trimming were resolved from the DNA. The sample has approximately 240,000 clones; around 85% are singletons. The sequence derives from a woman aged 30 to 39 who had recovered from COVID-19. The sample was peripheral blood. The chain links TRBV7-6 to TRBJ2-3, with 11 bases matching TRBD2. CDR3 loop: CASSLGLAGKTGTQYF. CDR3 DNA: TGTGCCAGCAGCTTAGGACTAGCGGGGAAAACCGGTACGCAGTATTTT.